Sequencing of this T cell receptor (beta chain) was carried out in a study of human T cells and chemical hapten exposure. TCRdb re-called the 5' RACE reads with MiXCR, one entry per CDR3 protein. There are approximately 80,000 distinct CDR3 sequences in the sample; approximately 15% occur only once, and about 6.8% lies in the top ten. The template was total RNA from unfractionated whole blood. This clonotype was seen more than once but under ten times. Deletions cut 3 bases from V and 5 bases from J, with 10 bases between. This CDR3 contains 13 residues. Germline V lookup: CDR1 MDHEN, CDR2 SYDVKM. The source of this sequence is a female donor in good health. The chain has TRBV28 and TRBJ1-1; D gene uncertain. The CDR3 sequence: CASSLVALTEAFF. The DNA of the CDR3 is TGTGCCAGCAGTTTGGTCGCCCTAACTGAAGCTTTCTTT.